A single sample gave rise to the 31 T cell receptor beta chains below, sequenced in a study of human T cells and chemical hapten exposure (dated by TCRdb to the early 2020s). Explained via the paper, the time point label denotes: patch test 1, 2 weeks after DPC sensitization. This sample's treatment or condition label indicates: therapeutic diphenylcyclopropenone sensitization with weekly scalp DPC. Receptor libraries were prepared by RACE. Data came from a NextSeq 500. TCRdb took the public reads, trimmed them with fastp at Q25, ran MiXCR for clone calling and kept in-frame beta chains. Merged by CDR3 protein, the rows form single entries marked with the most common genes and DNA. Across this sample there are around 380,000 distinct CDR3 sequences, with approximately 5.1% seen only once. The leading ten clones occupy around 2.3% of the sample. This material consisted of whole blood, taken in connection with sensitization to the hapten diphenylcyclopropenone (DPC). Every receptor here comes from a woman aged 45-65 years with alopecia areata. Some clones in this sample may be carry-over from other donors' samples.

The chain recombines TRBV3-1 with TRBJ2-4, with TRBD2 as a possible D gene (6 bases). V dropped 7 bases and J dropped 9 bases, with 19 bases sitting between them. Germline V CDR1 and CDR2: LGHDT, YNNKEL (reference sequence). There are 14 residues in the CDR3. The CDR3 protein is CASTETGGTGIQYF. CDR3 sequence (DNA): TGTGCCAGCACCGAAACCGGGGGTACCGGCATTCAGTACTTC.

The chain employs TRBV20-1 and TRBJ2-7, with 14 bases matching TRBD2. The length of the CDR3 is 14 residues. Germline V gives CDR1 DFQATT, CDR2 SNEGSKA (reference sequence). J lost 2 bases, V lost 5 bases, and 2 bases had no gene match. CDR3 protein: CSAPTSGGAYEQYF. CDR3 in DNA: TGCAGTGCTCCGACTAGCGGGGGGGCCTACGAGCAGTACTTC.

This clonotype was detected a few times. The chain joins TRBV30 to TRBJ2-1; 8 bases fit TRBD1. CDR1 is GTSNPN, CDR2 SVGIG, per germline (reference sequence). The V gene end was trimmed by 3 bases and the J gene end by 4 bases; junction bases not matched to a gene: 8. This CDR3 is built from 15 residues. CDR3 sequence: CAWSWGTGVYNEQFF. CDR3 DNA sequence: TGTGCCTGGAGCTGGGGGACAGGTGTTTACAATGAGCAGTTCTTC.

The J gene is TRBJ2-1, the V gene TRBV12-3 or TRBV12-4; 10 positions agree with TRBD1. V shed 6 bases and J 6 bases; nucleotides not matched to a gene: 8. The CDR3 runs 15 residues. Here the CDR3 reads CASSPGTGEGNEQFF. Here the CDR3 DNA reads TGTGCCAGCAGCCCCGGGACAGGGGAGGGCAATGAGCAGTTCTTC.

The chain couples TRBV29-1 to TRBJ2-1; the D gene is possibly TRBD1 (6 bases). This CDR3 spans 15 amino acids. Germline CDR1 and CDR2: SQVTM and ANQGSEA. V shed 1 base and J shed 3 bases, with 13 bases lying between them. CDR3 nucleotides: TGCAGCGTTGAAGTACCGGGACATCGCTACAATGAGCAGTTCTTC. Translation: CSVEVPGHRYNEQFF.

This clonotype has ten or more counts. The chain joins TRBV5-1 to TRBJ2-5; D call uncertain. Germline CDR1 is SGHRS and CDR2 is YFSETQ. Trimming took off 4 bases at V and 0 bases at J, with 7 bases between the two ends. This CDR3 contains 13 residues. CDR3 DNA sequence: TGCGCCAGCAGCGATGGAAACCAAGAGACCCAGTACTTC. Translating it yields CASSDGNQETQYF.

This clonotype was counted at least ten times. The rearrangement joins TRBV25-1 to TRBJ2-1, with unresolved D. The germline V and J ends were trimmed by 1 base and 4 bases, with 8 bases remaining between them. The germline CDR1 and CDR2 sequences are MGHDK and SYGVNS. This CDR3 region has 14 residues. The CDR3 sequence is CASSELTQYNEQFF. CDR3 DNA: TGTGCCAGCAGTGAATTGACCCAATACAATGAGCAGTTCTTC.

This clonotype was seen many times. The V call is TRBV10-3, the J call TRBJ1-4; D gene uncertain. The V end lost 7 bases, the J end lost 0 bases, and 9 bases lay between the germline ends. Germline V gene lookup returns CDR1 ENHRY and CDR2 SYGVKD. The CDR3 runs to 14 residues. The CDR3 bases are TGTGCCATCAAAGACGGAGCAACTAATGAAAAACTGTTTTTT. Its protein is CAIKDGATNEKLFF.

V gene TRBV10-3 combines with J gene TRBJ2-7; TRBD1 is a possible D gene (7 bases). The germline V gene has CDR1 ENHRY and CDR2 SYGVKD. The CDR3 runs 13 residues. Trimming pared 5 bases from V and 6 bases from J, leaving 14 bases between. As DNA, the CDR3 is TGTGCCATCAGTACCCGACAGGGAGGCGAGCAGTACTTC. It yields the protein CAISTRQGGEQYF.

This clonotype was recorded at least ten times. The genes are TRBV9 and TRBJ2-2; perhaps D is TRBD1 or TRBD2 (6 bases each). The CDR3 totals 16 residues. Germline assignment: CDR1 SGDLS and CDR2 YYNGEE. V lost 1 base and J 5 bases, leaving 15 bases between the germline ends. DNA for the CDR3: TGTGCCAGCAGCGTAAGGATCCGGGGGCGAACCGGGGAGCTGTTTTTT. It codes for CASSVRIRGRTGELFF.

This clonotype was seen ten or more times. The J gene is TRBJ2-1, the V gene TRBV7-9; 12 bases line up with TRBD1. V gave up 5 bases and J gave up 7 bases; unmatched junction bases: 9. Germline assignment: CDR1 SEHNR and CDR2 FQNEAQ (reference sequence). This CDR3 region has 16 residues. The CDR3 nucleotides are TGTGCCAGCAGCGCGCTGGGGGGACAGGGGGCAAATGAGCAGTTCTTC. Protein sequence: CASSALGGQGANEQFF.

The chain has TRBV7-2 and TRBJ2-5, with 12 bases matching TRBD2. Germline V gene lookup returns CDR1 SGHTA and CDR2 FQGNSA. The trim removed 5 bases at V and 2 bases at J, leaving 3 bases unmatched. This CDR3 region has 15 residues. The DNA of the CDR3 is TGTGCCAGCAGCCGGACTAGCGGGAATCAAGAGACCCAGTACTTC. Translated, it gives CASSRTSGNQETQYF.

This clonotype appeared many times. V gene TRBV29-1 combines with J gene TRBJ2-4, with D tentatively TRBD1 (6 bases). The V gene's germline CDR1 is SQVTM and CDR2 ANQGSEA. V lost 3 bases and J lost 5, with 8 bases in between. The CDR3 length is 12 residues. The CDR3 sequence: CSVDSGENIQYF. CDR3 DNA sequence: TGCAGCGTTGATTCAGGGGAAAACATTCAGTACTTC. The full variable domain, its missing parts supplied by reference TRBV29-1 and TRBJ2-4, is SAVISQKPSRDICQRGTSLTIQCQVDSQVTMMFWYRQQPGQSLTLIATANQGSEATYESGFVIDKFPISRPNLTFSTLTVSNMSPEDSSIYLCSVDSGENIQYFGAGTRLSVL.

At least ten counts were recorded for this clonotype. This chain connects TRBV11-2 to TRBJ2-7; D uncertain. This CDR3 region has 11 residues. CDR1 is SGHAT, CDR2 FQNNGV, per germline. V gave up 7 bases and J gave up 6 bases, with 10 bases separating them. The CDR3 sequence: CASTRGIEQYF. CDR3 nucleotides: TGTGCCAGCACCAGAGGCATCGAGCAGTACTTC.

This clonotype has at least ten counts. The chain is built from TRBV2 and TRBJ2-7; D might be TRBD2 (6 bases). Trimming left V 7 bases short and J 7 bases short, with 17 bases between. The V gene's germline CDR1 is SNHLY and CDR2 FYNNEI. The CDR3 has 13 residues. In nucleotides, the CDR3 is TGTGCCAGCAACCGCAGAGCCCGGGAGGAGCAGTACTTC. Encoded protein: CASNRRAREEQYF. The full variable domain, rest sourced from reference TRBV2 and TRBJ2-7, is EPEVTQTPSHQVTQMGQEVILRCVPISNHLYFYWYRQILGQKVEFLVSFYNNEISEKSEIFDDQFSVERPDGSNFTLKIRSTKLEDSAMYFCASNRRAREEQYFGPGTRLTVT.

Ten or more counts support this clonotype. The V and J genes are TRBV7-9 and TRBJ2-1; D is unresolved. V lost 0 bases and J lost 7, with 13 bases in between. The germline V gene encodes CDR1 SEHNR and CDR2 FQNEAQ (reference sequence). The CDR3 length is 15 residues. CDR3 coding DNA: TGTGCCAGCAGCTTAGCCCTCAGCCCGGGTAATGAGCAGTTCTTC. It is translated as CASSLALSPGNEQFF.

This chain links TRBV15 with TRBJ2-7, with D tentatively TRBD1 (6 bases). From germline, CDR1 is LNHNV and CDR2 YYDKDF (reference sequence). The CDR3 contains 13 residues. Trimming took 8 bases from V and 4 from J, leaving 15 bases between them. Here the CDR3 reads CATARDILYEQYF. CDR3 bases: TGTGCCACCGCCCGGGACATACTATACGAGCAGTACTTC.

This rearrangement joins TRBV28 to TRBJ2-7; weak D call: TRBD2 (6 bases). The germline V gene has CDR1 MDHEN and CDR2 SYDVKM. The CDR3 length is 13 residues. With 8 bases removed from V and 5 bases from J, the gap between germline ends came to 16 bases. CDR3 region: CASGGGAAHEQYF. The CDR3 coding sequence is TGTGCCAGCGGAGGCGGGGCAGCCCACGAGCAGTACTTC.

This clonotype was detected many times. The V call is TRBV6-5, the J call TRBJ2-4; D perhaps matches TRBD2 (5 bases). Trimming removed 9 bases at V and 1 base at J, with 19 bases between. The CDR3 is 16 amino acids. CDR1 and CDR2 (germline): MNHEY, SVGAGI. This CDR3 is CARRNRLANAKNIQYF. The CDR3, as DNA: TGTGCCAGAAGAAATAGGCTAGCCAATGCCAAAAACATTCAGTACTTC.

Many counts were recorded for this clonotype. V and J are TRBV28 and TRBJ1-1, with a weak D call TRBD1 (5 bases). The CDR3 consists of 13 residues. V was cut by 6 bases and J by 6 bases, with 14 bases left in between. Germline loops: CDR1 MDHEN, CDR2 SYDVKM. In DNA form, the CDR3 reads TGTGCCAGCAGCCGTGGACATCCCGCTGAAGCTTTCTTT. Translation: CASSRGHPAEAFF.

The chain carries TRBV11-1 and TRBJ1-2, with a possible D match to TRBD1 (5 bases). Trimming left V 5 bases short and J 4 bases short, with 17 bases between. The CDR3 is 15 amino acids. Germline V gene data show CDR1 as SGHAT and CDR2 as FQDESV (reference sequence). This CDR3 reads CASSLGRTLSYGYTF. CDR3 DNA sequence: TGTGCCAGCAGCCTGGGAAGGACATTATCCTATGGCTACACCTTC.

There are many counts of this clonotype. The gene calls are TRBV6-1 and TRBJ1-2, with D hard to call. The germline gives CDR1 MNHNS, CDR2 SASEGT. This CDR3 is built from 16 residues. The V gene lost 6 bases and the J gene lost 3 bases, with 20 bases spanning the gap. The CDR3, as DNA: TGTGCCAGCAGCCCGCGCTTAGACGGAACCCACTATGGCTACACCTTC. Translation: CASSPRLDGTHYGYTF.

There are a few counts of this clonotype. V usage is TRBV2 and J usage is TRBJ2-4; 10 bases line up with TRBD2. Germline V gives CDR1 SNHLY, CDR2 FYNNEI. Trimming cost V 6 bases and J 8 bases; bases outside gene matches: 19. CDR3 size: 18 residues. For the CDR3, the DNA is TGTGCCAGCAGAACTAGGGCGGCGCTAGCGGGAGTTCGGGACATTCAGTACTTC. It is translated as CASRTRAALAGVRDIQYF.

The chain couples TRBV29-1 to TRBJ2-3, with D perhaps TRBD2 (5 bases). Germline V gene lookup returns CDR1 SQVTM and CDR2 ANQGSEA. V lost 3 bases, J lost 4 bases, and 8 bases lay in between. The CDR3 spans 12 residues. In DNA, the CDR3 is TGCAGCGTTGACGCCGGGGCAGATACGCAGTATTTT. Its protein is CSVDAGADTQYF.

The table lists this clonotype with many counts. The gene calls are TRBV4-1 and TRBJ2-7, with 8 nucleotides matching TRBD1. V trimming: 3 bases; J trimming: 6 bases; junction bases outside the gene matches: 10. The CDR3 is 15 residues long. CDR1 and CDR2 from the germline V gene are MGHRA and YSYEKL. CDR3 DNA sequence: TGCGCCAGCAGCCAGGTCGACAGGGGTAGTGGCGAGCAGTACTTC. Translating it yields CASSQVDRGSGEQYF.

This clonotype has a count of ten or more. The rearrangement uses TRBV27 and TRBJ1-1; D is perhaps TRBD1 (6 bases). The CDR3 sequence is 13 residues long. Germline assignment: CDR1 MNHEY and CDR2 SMNVEV (reference sequence). V was trimmed by 6 bases and J by 1 base, leaving 9 bases between them. CDR3 nucleotides: TGTGCCAGCAGGAAAGGGGGGAACACTGAAGCTTTCTTT. This gives the protein CASRKGGNTEAFF.

A word on this clonotype: A clone one base away is much larger, so this may be a read error. The V and J genes are TRBV12-3 or TRBV12-4 and TRBJ2-5, with D perhaps being TRBD1 or TRBD2 (5 bases each). The CDR3 length is 13 residues. CDR3 DNA sequence: TGTGCCAGCAGTCCTTCGGGACGCCCGATTGGGCACTTC. This codes for CASSPSGRPIGHF.

This clonotype was counted at least ten times. This chain joins TRBV14 and TRBJ2-2; the D gene is possibly TRBD2 (5 bases). CDR3 size: 13 residues. V was trimmed by 1 base and J by 7 bases, leaving 7 bases between them. Germline CDR1 reads SGHDN; CDR2 reads FVKESK. The CDR3 bases are TGTGCCAGCAGCCAAGGAGGGAACGGGGAGCTGTTTTTT. Translation: CASSQGGNGELFF.

The chain is built from TRBV10-3 and TRBJ1-1; maybe TRBD1 (6 bases). The CDR3 is made up of 14 amino acids. V lost 4 bases, J lost 4 bases, and 13 bases lay in between. CDR1 and CDR2 (germline): ENHRY, SYGVKD. The CDR3 spells CAISGTGASTEAFF. The CDR3 bases are TGTGCCATCAGTGGAACGGGGGCGAGCACTGAAGCTTTCTTT.

This clonotype was counted at least ten times. The chain combines TRBV7-2 with TRBJ1-6; TRBD1 agrees at 8 bases. This CDR3 has 15 residues. With V trimmed by 5 bases and J by 8 bases, 8 bases remained unmatched. Germline-derived CDR1 and CDR2 are SGHTA and FQGNSA. In DNA form, the CDR3 reads TGTGCCAGCAGCACCCAGACAGGGGAGCATTCACCCCTCCACTTT. It codes for CASSTQTGEHSPLHF.

This clonotype came up a few times. This chain uses TRBV12-3 or TRBV12-4 with TRBJ2-2; 8 positions match TRBD2. Unmatched junction bases numbered 9, after V lost 5 bases and J lost 1 base. The length of the CDR3 is 17 residues. The CDR3 is CASSPSFGRGNTGELFF. The CDR3 nucleotides are TGTGCCAGCAGTCCGTCGTTCGGGAGGGGGAACACCGGGGAGCTGTTTTTT.